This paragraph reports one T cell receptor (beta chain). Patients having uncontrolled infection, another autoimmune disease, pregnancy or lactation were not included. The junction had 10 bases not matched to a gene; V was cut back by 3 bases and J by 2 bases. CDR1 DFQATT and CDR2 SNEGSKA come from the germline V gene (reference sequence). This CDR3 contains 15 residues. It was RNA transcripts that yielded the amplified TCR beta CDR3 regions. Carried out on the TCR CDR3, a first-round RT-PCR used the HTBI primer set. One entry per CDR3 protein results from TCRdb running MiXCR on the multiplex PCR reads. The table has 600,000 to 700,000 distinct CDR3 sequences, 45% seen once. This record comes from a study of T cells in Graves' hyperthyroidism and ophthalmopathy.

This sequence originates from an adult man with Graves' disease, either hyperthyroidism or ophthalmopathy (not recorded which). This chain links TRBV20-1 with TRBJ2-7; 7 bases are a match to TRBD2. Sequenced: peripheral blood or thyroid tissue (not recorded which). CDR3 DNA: TGCAGTGCTAGTTTAGTGGCGGGAGTGGCCTACGAGCAGTACTTC. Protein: CSASLVAGVAYEQYF.